The 10 T cell receptor beta chains presented below share a single source sample, sequenced in a study of graft-versus-host responses after intestinal transplantation. Libraries were prepared by immunoSEQ multiplex PCR; TCRdb keeps only in-frame clonotypes and omits some of them. The sample lists 40,000 or so clones; roughly 89% were seen once. The source was PBMCs, collected less than 280 days after transplant. These receptors all come from a human patient who received an intestinal transplant, so some T cells may come from the graft donor.

This clone was seen a handful of times. This chain joins TRBV6-1 and TRBJ2-3, with a possible D match to TRBD2 (6 bases). V lost 5 bases to trimming and J lost 8 bases, with 17 bases between them. The CDR3 runs to 14 residues. Looked up from germline, CDR1 is MNHNS and CDR2 is SASEGT. Written as DNA, the CDR3 is TGTGCCAGCAGTAGACTAGACACCTTCGCTACGCAGTATTTT. Protein sequence: CASSRLDTFATQYF.

The CDR3, as DNA: TGTGCCAGTAACGGGTGGGGAATCCCCTGGCCCGGAGGAAACACCATATATTTT. Translation: CASNGWGIPWPGGNTIYF. The V gene is TRBV18, the J gene TRBJ1-3; D gene unclear. Deletions cut 9 bases from V and 4 bases from J, with 28 bases between. Germline lookup yields CDR1 KGHSH and CDR2 LQKENI. This CDR3 spans 18 amino acids.

CDR3 in DNA: TGTGTCAGAAGCCCCTTATCCGGGGAGCTGTTTTTT. Amino acid sequence: CVRSPLSGELFF. The chain carries TRBV7-5 and TRBJ2-2; TRBD2 is the table's D call and was not checked against the DNA. TRBV7-5 corresponds to a pseudogene. This CDR3 is built from 12 residues.

V gene TRBV5-1 combines with J gene TRBJ2-2; 10 nucleotides agree with TRBD2. The CDR3 totals 15 residues. Germline-derived CDR1 and CDR2 are SGHRS and YFSETQ. Losses at the gene ends were 4 bases for V and 7 bases for J; bases not matched to a gene: 7. The CDR3 DNA reads TGCGCCAGCAGCAGTCTGAGCGGGGGGGACGGGGAGCTGTTTTTT. Amino acid sequence: CASSSLSGGDGELFF.

The chain carries TRBV12-5 and TRBJ1-2, with D hard to call. Trimming shortened V by 5 bases and J by 2 bases, and 15 bases separated the two germline ends. This CDR3 contains 15 residues. Germline values: CDR1 LGHNT, CDR2 FRNRAP. CDR3 amino acids: CASGPALAPNYGYTF. The DNA of the CDR3 is TGTGCTAGTGGTCCCGCCCTGGCCCCCAACTATGGCTACACCTTC.

The chain employs TRBV18 and TRBJ2-1; tentatively, D is TRBD1 or TRBD2 (6 bases each). The V end was cut by 4 bases, the J end by 7 bases, with 20 bases between. Per the germline V gene, CDR1 is KGHSH and CDR2 is LQKENI. The CDR3 has 16 residues. The CDR3 is CASSLTRGAVINEQFF. The DNA for the CDR3 is TGTGCCAGCTCACTTACGAGGGGGGCCGTAATAAATGAGCAGTTCTTC.

This chain uses TRBV5-1 with TRBJ2-7; D possibly uses TRBD1 or TRBD2 (5 bases each). Germline assignment: CDR1 SGHRS and CDR2 YFSETQ. The germline V and J ends were trimmed by 3 bases and 0 bases, with 10 bases remaining between them. This CDR3 contains 14 residues. CDR3 residues: CASSWGPSSYEQYF. The CDR3 coding sequence is TGCGCCAGCAGCTGGGGACCGAGCTCCTACGAGCAGTACTTC.

The genes are TRBV6-1 and TRBJ1-1, with D uncertain. CDR1 and CDR2 (germline): MNHNS, SASEGT. The V and J ends lost 1 base and 0 bases respectively, with 9 bases between them. This CDR3 has 15 amino acids. The CDR3 loop is CASSEGSGMNTEAFF. As DNA, the CDR3 is TGTGCCAGCAGTGAAGGATCGGGGATGAACACTGAAGCTTTCTTT.

This clone has a single count. The genes are TRBV14 and TRBJ2-3, with 7 bases identical to TRBD2. Germline CDR1 SGHDN, CDR2 FVKESK. The V and J ends lost 0 bases and 0 bases, in that order; junction bases with no gene match: 3. The CDR3 is 16 residues long. Here the CDR3 DNA reads TGTGCCAGCAGCCAAGATAGCGGGCGGAGCACAGATACGCAGTATTTT. Translating it yields CASSQDSGRSTDTQYF.

This clone came up once. This sequence joins TRBV4-2 and TRBJ2-3, with 10 nucleotides matching TRBD2. The trim removed 3 bases at V and 5 bases at J, leaving 8 bases unmatched. This CDR3 is 16 amino acids long. Germline-derived CDR1 and CDR2 are LGHNA and YNFKEQ. CDR3 in DNA: TGTGCCAGCAGCCAGGAAGCGGGGGGGCTTATAGATACGCAGTATTTT. Its translation is CASSQEAGGLIDTQYF.